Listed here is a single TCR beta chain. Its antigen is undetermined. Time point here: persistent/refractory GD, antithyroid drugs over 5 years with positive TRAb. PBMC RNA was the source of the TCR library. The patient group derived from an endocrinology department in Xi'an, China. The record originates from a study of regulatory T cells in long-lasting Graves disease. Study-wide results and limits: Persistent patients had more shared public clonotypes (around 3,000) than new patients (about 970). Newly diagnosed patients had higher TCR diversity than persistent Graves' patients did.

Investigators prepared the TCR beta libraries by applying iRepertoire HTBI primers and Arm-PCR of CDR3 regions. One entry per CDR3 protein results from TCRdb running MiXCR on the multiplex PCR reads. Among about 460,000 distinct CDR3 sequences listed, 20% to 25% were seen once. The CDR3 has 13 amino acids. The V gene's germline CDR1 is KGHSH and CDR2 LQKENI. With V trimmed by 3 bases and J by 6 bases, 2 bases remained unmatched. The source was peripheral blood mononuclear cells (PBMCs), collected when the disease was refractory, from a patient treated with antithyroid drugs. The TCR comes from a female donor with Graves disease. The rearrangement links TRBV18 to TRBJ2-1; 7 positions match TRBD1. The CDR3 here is CASSPQGVNEQFF. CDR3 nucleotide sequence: TGTGCCAGCTCACCGCAGGGGGTCAATGAGCAGTTCTTC.